The rows below give T cell receptor beta chains drawn from one sample of a study of PD-1 blockade in classical Hodgkin lymphoma. The table came from immunoSEQ multiplex PCR; TCRdb's copy has only in-frame clones and leaves some out. The repertoire holds 10,000 to 15,000 clones, with 75% to 90% as singletons. Specimen: peripheral blood mononuclear cells (PBMCs), collected at baseline. The receptors originated from a human donor with classical Hodgkin lymphoma. CDR3s include the opening cysteine and the closing phenylalanine or tryptophan. The order of the fields is clone size, V gene, J gene, D gene, CDR3 DNA, CDR3 protein. A D gene is named only where the DNA matches it firmly. Clone size, where shown, is once, few, many, or a class for clones that have expanded.

.	TRBV5-6	TRBJ2-5	.	TGTGCCAGCAGCTTGGTAGGTAGGGTACCGGACCAAGAGACCCAGTACTTC	CASSLVGRVPDQETQYF
once	TRBV27	TRBJ2-3	.	TGTGCCAGCAGTTTACGAAGAAGGCAGTATTTT	CASSLRRRQYF
.	TRBV18	TRBJ2-2	TRBD1	TGTGCCAGCTCATCCGGGACAGGGGTAACCGGGGAGCTGTTTTTT	CASSSGTGVTGELFF
few	TRBV5-1	TRBJ2-4	TRBD1	TGCGCCAGCAGCCAACAGGGGACCATTCAGTACTTC	CASSQQGTIQYF
.	TRBV6-6	TRBJ2-3	.	TGTGCCAGCAGTCACAGCTTCCCCAGCACAGATACGCAGTATTTT	CASSHSFPSTDTQYF
.	TRBV2	TRBJ2-3	.	TGTGCCAGCAGTCCGCTAGGTGGCGGAAGAGGGACGCAGTATTTT	CASSPLGGGRGTQYF
.	TRBV19	TRBJ2-3	.	TGTGCCAGTAGTCGCAGGGCCCAGCCCGATACGCAGTATTTT	CASSRRAQPDTQYF
.	TRBV11-3	TRBJ2-7	TRBD1	TGTGCCAGCAGCTTACAACAGGGGGATAGCGAGCAGTACTTC	CASSLQQGDSEQYF
.	TRBV7-9	TRBJ1-5	.	TGTGCCAGCAGTCAAGGGGTGGTTAGCAATCAGCCCCAGCATTTT	CASSQGVVSNQPQHF
.	TRBV5-1	TRBJ1-3	TRBD1	TGCGCCAGCAGCAGGGGACAGGACTCTGGAAACACCATATATTTT	CASSRGQDSGNTIYF
.	TRBV28	TRBJ2-3	TRBD2	TGTGCCAGCAGTTTCTTACAGCGGGAAACAGATACGCAGTATTTT	CASSFLQRETDTQYF
.	TRBV7-7	TRBJ2-3	TRBD2	TGTGCTAGCAGCTTGAGTAGCGGGAGATTCGGGGATACGCAGTATTTT	CASSLSSGRFGDTQYF
.	TRBV30	TRBJ1-3	.	TGTGCCTGGAGTGCCCTCGGGCCGACAGGAGGAAACACCATATATTTT	CAWSALGPTGGNTIYF
.	TRBV7-6	TRBJ2-2	TRBD2	TGTGCCAGCAGCTTGACTAGCGGGGGGTACACCGGGGAGCTGTTTTTT	CASSLTSGGYTGELFF
.	TRBV7-9	TRBJ2-2	TRBD1	TGTGCCAGCAGACCGGGACAGGGGGTCTGGATTAACACCGGGGAGCTGTTTTTT	CASRPGQGVWINTGELFF
.	TRBV6-1	TRBJ1-3	.	TGTGCCAGCAGTGATGGGGAGGGTGGAAACACCATATATTTT	CASSDGEGGNTIYF
.	TRBV6-5	TRBJ1-3	TRBD1	TGTGCCAGCAGTTTGGACAGGACAAGGGATAACACCATATATTTT	CASSLDRTRDNTIYF
.	TRBV6-5	TRBJ1-1	.	TGTGCCAGCAGTTACGCAGGGAATCGTAATGAAGCTTTCTTT	CASSYAGNRNEAFF
.	TRBV12-1	TRBJ1-6	.	TGTGCCAGCAGCGTGGGACAGGAAAATTCACCCCTCCACTTT	CASSVGQENSPLHF
.	TRBV7-2	TRBJ2-2	TRBD1	TGTGCCAGCAGCTTACAGGACAGGGGGCCTCACGGGGAGCTGTTTTTT	CASSLQDRGPHGELFF
.	TRBV5-1	TRBJ1-1	.	TGCGCCAGCAGCCCCCTGGGCACTGAAGCTTTCTTT	CASSPLGTEAFF
.	TRBV6-1	TRBJ1-2	.	TGTGCCAGCAGTGAATCTAGGGCACATGGCTACACCTTC	CASSESRAHGYTF
.	TRBV27	TRBJ2-3	.	TGTGCCAGCAGTCCCGGCGGCGGGCCGAGCACAGATACGCAGTATTTT	CASSPGGGPSTDTQYF
.	TRBV10-2	TRBJ2-7	.	TGCGCCAGCAGTGAGCCTCAGGGACCGATGTTATCGGGTGAGCAGTACTTC	CASSEPQGPMLSGEQYF
.	TRBV5-1	TRBJ2-7	TRBD1	TGCGCCAGCAGCTTGTCACAGGGGGGCTACGAGCAGTACTTC	CASSLSQGGYEQYF
.	TRBV4-1	TRBJ2-3	TRBD2	TGCGCCAGCAGCCAAGGTATAGCGGGAGGACCCACAGATACGCAGTATTTT	CASSQGIAGGPTDTQYF
once	TRBV4-2	TRBJ1-5	.	TGTGCCAGCAGCCAGGCAGTTGGCAATCAGCCCCAGCATTTT	CASSQAVGNQPQHF
.	TRBV25-1	TRBJ2-7	TRBD1	TGTGCCAGCAGTGAGACAGGGTTTAAGCAGTACTTC	CASSETGFKQYF
.	TRBV5-1	TRBJ1-6	.	TGCGCCAGCAGCTTAGGGACCTCCTATAATTCACCCCTCCACTTT	CASSLGTSYNSPLHF
once	TRBV5-5	TRBJ1-1	TRBD1	TGTGCCAGCAGTTTATGGACAGGGTCGGGAACTGAAGCTTTCTTT	CASSLWTGSGTEAFF
few	TRBV6-1	TRBJ2-1	TRBD2	TGTGCCAGCAGGGTAAGCGGGAGGGTTAATGAGCAGTTCTTC	CASRVSGRVNEQFF
once	TRBV18	TRBJ1-3	.	TGTGCCAGCTCACCTGTGAGAGGACGGCAAGAGATCTCTGGAAACACCATATATTTT	CASSPVRGRQEISGNTIYF
once	TRBV28	TRBJ1-1	.	TGTGCCAGCAGTTTACGTATCACGGGGATCCGGAGGGCAAGGACTGAAGCTTTCTTT	CASSLRITGIRRARTEAFF
.	TRBV5-1	TRBJ2-1	.	TGCGCCAGCAGCTTCGGGTACCTCCCCTCCTACAATGAGCAGTTCTTC	CASSFGYLPSYNEQFF
.	TRBV6-5	TRBJ2-7	TRBD2	TGTGCCAGCAGGCCGCGGCTAGCGGGAGACCAGTACTTC	CASRPRLAGDQYF
.	TRBV6-5	TRBJ1-5	.	TGTGCCAGCAGTGAAGGGGTTGGCAATCAGCCCCAGCATTTT	CASSEGVGNQPQHF
.	TRBV28	TRBJ1-3	TRBD1	TGTGCCAGCAGAGCCAACAGGGGTGTGGACACCATATATTTT	CASRANRGVDTIYF
.	TRBV27	TRBJ2-1	.	TGTGCCAGCACCCCTATGGAGGAACTAAACAATGAGCAGTTCTTC	CASTPMEELNNEQFF
.	TRBV6-1	TRBJ1-1	.	TGTGCCAGCAGTGAAGTGTGGGGAGGTCTGAACACTGAAGCTTTCTTT	CASSEVWGGLNTEAFF
.	TRBV5-6	TRBJ2-6	.	TGTGCCAGCAGCTTGGCCCCTTACGGTACCGGGGCCAACGTCCTGACTTTC	CASSLAPYGTGANVLTF
.	TRBV18	TRBJ2-4	TRBD1	TGTGCCAGCTCAGCCACAGGGGGAGAAAACATTCAGTACTTC	CASSATGGENIQYF
.	TRBV7-2	TRBJ2-1	.	TGTGCCAGCAGCCGTTCTAGCACCAGCGAGCAGTTCTTC	CASSRSSTSEQFF
.	TRBV28	TRBJ2-1	.	TGTGCCAGCAGGGATAACAATGAGCAGTTCTTC	CASRDNNEQFF
medium-sized	TRBV19	TRBJ1-5	TRBD1	TGTGCCAGTAGTGTGGGACAGGGGGGCAATCAGCCCCAGCATTTT	CASSVGQGGNQPQHF
.	TRBV27	TRBJ2-7	TRBD1	TGTGCCAGCAGTCACTCCGGGACAGGTATATACGAGCAGTACTTC	CASSHSGTGIYEQYF
.	TRBV18	TRBJ2-1	.	TGTGCCAGCTCACCAATGGGGGCCAGGGAGGGAGGTGAGCAGTTCTTC	CASSPMGAREGGEQFF
few	TRBV28	TRBJ1-1	.	TGTGCCAGCAGTACGGGGGGTTGGAACACTGAAGCTTTCTTT	CASSTGGWNTEAFF
.	TRBV19	TRBJ1-5	.	TGTGCCAGTAGTCTGACAGAGCGGAATCAGCCCCAGCATTTT	CASSLTERNQPQHF
.	TRBV7-9	TRBJ2-7	TRBD1	TGTGCCAGCAGCTTAGCTGTCGGACAGGGGGCCTACGAGCAGTACTTC	CASSLAVGQGAYEQYF
.	TRBV7-8	TRBJ1-2	.	TGTGCCAGCAGCCCTACCATCATTAACTATGGCTACACCTTC	CASSPTIINYGYTF
.	TRBV5-1	TRBJ2-7	.	TGCGCCAGCAGCTCGGCCAGTCACCTGACTAACCGACCCTACGAGCAGTACTTC	CASSSASHLTNRPYEQYF
.	TRBV27	TRBJ2-3	TRBD2	TGTGCCAGCAGTTACCTAGGACTAGCGGGAGGCACAGATACGCAGTATTTT	CASSYLGLAGGTDTQYF